This T cell receptor (beta chain) derives from a study of blood T cell repertoires in COVID-19. Some clones are missing from TCRdb's copy, which holds only in-frame ones; the method was immunoSEQ multiplex PCR. The table lists 30,000 to 50,000 clones, roughly 82% of them singletons, with 13% to 15% in the top ten. The CDR3 spans 13 residues. Looked up from germline, CDR1 is SGDLS and CDR2 is YYNGEE. The V end lost 2 bases, the J end lost 5 bases, and 10 bases lay between the germline ends. The V gene is TRBV9, the J gene TRBJ1-1, with a tentative D call TRBD1 (5 bases). This TCR came from a man aged 45-65 years with active or convalescent COVID-19. The sample consisted of peripheral blood. Here the CDR3 reads CASSVGAITEAFF. The CDR3 DNA is TGTGCCAGCAGCGTTGGGGCGATTACTGAAGCTTTCTTT.